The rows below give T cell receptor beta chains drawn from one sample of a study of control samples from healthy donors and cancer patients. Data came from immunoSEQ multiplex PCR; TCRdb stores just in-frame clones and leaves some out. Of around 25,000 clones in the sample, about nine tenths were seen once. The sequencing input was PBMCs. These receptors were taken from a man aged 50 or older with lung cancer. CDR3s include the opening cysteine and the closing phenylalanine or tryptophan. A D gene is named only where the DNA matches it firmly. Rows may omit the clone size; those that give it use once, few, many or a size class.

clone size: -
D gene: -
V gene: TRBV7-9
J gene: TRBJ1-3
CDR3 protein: CASSSRRDGQNTIYF
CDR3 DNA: TGTGCCAGCAGCTCCCGCCGGGACGGACAAAACACCATATATTTT

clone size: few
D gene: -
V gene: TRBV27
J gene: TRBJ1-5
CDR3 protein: CASSTHYSNQPQHF
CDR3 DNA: TGTGCCAGCAGTACTCATTATAGCAATCAGCCCCAGCATTTT

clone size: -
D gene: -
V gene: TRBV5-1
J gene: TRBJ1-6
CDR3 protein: CASRRDTNSPLHF
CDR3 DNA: TGCGCCAGCCGCCGGGACACTAATTCACCCCTCCACTTT

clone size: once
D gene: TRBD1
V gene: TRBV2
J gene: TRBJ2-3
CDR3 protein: CASKGPGQGTDTQYF
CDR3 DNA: TGTGCCAGCAAGGGGCCGGGACAGGGGACAGATACGCAGTATTTT

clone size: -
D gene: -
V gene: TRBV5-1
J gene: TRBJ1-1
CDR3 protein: CASSTTSHTEAFF
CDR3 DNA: TGCGCCAGCAGCACCACCTCACACACTGAAGCTTTCTTT

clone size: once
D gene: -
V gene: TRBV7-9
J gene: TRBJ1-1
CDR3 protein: CASSTHLGRKNTEAFF
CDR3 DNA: TGTGCCAGCAGCACCCACCTCGGGCGGAAGAACACTGAAGCTTTCTTT

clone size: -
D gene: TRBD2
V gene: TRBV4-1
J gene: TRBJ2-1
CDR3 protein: CASSQDLAGGYNEQFF
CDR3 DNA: TGCGCCAGCAGCCAAGATCTAGCGGGGGGCTACAATGAGCAGTTCTTC

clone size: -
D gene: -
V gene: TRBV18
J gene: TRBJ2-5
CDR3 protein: CASSPPGGETQYF
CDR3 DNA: TGTGCCAGCTCACCACCTGGGGGGGAGACCCAGTACTTC

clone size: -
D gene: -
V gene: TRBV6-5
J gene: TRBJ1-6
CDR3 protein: CASSYWRTGNSPLHF
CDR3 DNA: TGTGCCAGCAGTTACTGGCGTACAGGGAATTCACCCCTCCACTTT

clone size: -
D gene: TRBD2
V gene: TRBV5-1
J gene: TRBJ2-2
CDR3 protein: CASSLGGGGTGELFF
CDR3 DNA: TGCGCCAGCAGTTTGGGCGGCGGGGGCACCGGGGAGCTGTTTTTT

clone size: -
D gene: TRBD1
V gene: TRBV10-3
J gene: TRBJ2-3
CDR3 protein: CAIRPGGGGATDTQYF
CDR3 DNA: TGTGCCATCAGGCCAGGGGGCGGTGGGGCCACAGATACGCAGTATTTT

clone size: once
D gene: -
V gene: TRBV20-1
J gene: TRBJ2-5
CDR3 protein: CSAGGQETQYF
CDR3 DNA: TGCAGTGCTGGGGGTCAAGAGACCCAGTACTTC

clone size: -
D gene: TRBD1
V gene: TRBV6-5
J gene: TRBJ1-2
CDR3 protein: CASTTGQGEGYTF
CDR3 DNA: TGTGCCAGCACTACCGGACAGGGAGAGGGCTACACCTTC